This TCR beta chain was identified during a study of cytomegalovirus exposure and HLA in healthy donors. Using immunoSEQ multiplex PCR, the repertoire was profiled, and TCRdb retains in-frame clones only, with some absent. This table holds 140,000 to 150,000 clones, over 90% found once. Germline CDR1 is LNHNV and CDR2 is YYDKDF (reference sequence). The CDR3 sequence is 15 residues long. The ends were cut back, 1 base at V and 1 base at J, with 10 bases in the middle. The sequenced sample consisted of PBMCs. The receptor's source is a man between 18 and 29 years old in good health and CMV-seropositive. This rearrangement joins TRBV15 to TRBJ1-1; D is ambiguous. The CDR3, as DNA: TGTGCCACCAGCAGAGTTAAGTCTAGGAACACTGAAGCTTTCTTT. It is translated as CATSRVKSRNTEAFF. The full variable domain, its missing parts supplied by reference TRBV15 and TRBJ1-1, is DAMVIQNPRYQVTQFGKPVTLSCSQTLNHNVMYWYQQKSSQAPKLLFHYYDKDFNNEADTPDNFQSRRPNTSFCFLDIRSPGLGDTAMYLCATSRVKSRNTEAFFGQGTRLTVV.